These 28 T cell receptor beta chains share one sample of origin, sequenced in a study of OX40 agonist ivuxolimab in advanced cancers. Repertoires were generated with immunoSEQ multiplex PCR, while TCRdb's copy carries only in-frame clones and drops some. This sample carries about 60,000 clones, 84% of them seen once, and the ten largest clones take roughly 0.6%. The starting material was CD4+ or CD8+ T cells sorted from blood, obtained in a trial of the OX40 agonist ivuxolimab. These TCRs come from an adult with an advanced solid tumor such as melanoma, head and neck, liver or kidney cancer.

V and J are TRBV6-6 and TRBJ2-5, with 11 bases identical to TRBD2. Looked up from germline, CDR1 is MNHNY and CDR2 is SVGAGI (reference sequence). The junction had 10 bases not matched to a gene; V was cut back by 6 bases and J by 7 bases. This CDR3 region has 15 residues. CDR3 DNA sequence: TGTGCCAGCAGCCGCTATAGCGGGAGGGAGGGGACCCAGTACTTC. It codes for CASSRYSGREGTQYF.

This clone was seen only a few times. The genes are TRBV7-9 and TRBJ1-2; TRBD1 aligns across 9 bases. Germline V CDR1 and CDR2: SEHNR, FQNEAQ (reference sequence). V was clipped by 5 bases and J by 2 bases; unmatched bases: 3. The CDR3 is 14 amino acids. The CDR3 bases are TGTGCCAGCAGCCCCGGACAGGGGAACTATGGCTACACCTTC. Its translation is CASSPGQGNYGYTF. Supplemented by reference TRBV7-9 and TRBJ1-2, the full variable domain reads DTGVSQNPRHKITKRGQNVTFRCDPISEHNRLYWYRQTLGQGPEFLTYFQNEAQLEKSRLLSDRFSAERPKGSFSTLEIQRTEQGDSAMYLCASSPGQGNYGYTFGSGTRLTVV.

This CDR3 is CASSSTENTEAFF. CDR3 nucleotides: TGTGCCAGCAGCTCAACAGAGAACACTGAAGCTTTCTTT. The chain couples TRBV5-4 to TRBJ1-1; D unclear. Germline-derived CDR1 and CDR2 are SGHNT and YYREEE (reference sequence). This CDR3 comprises 13 residues. Trimming removed 3 bases from V and 1 base from J, with 7 bases in between. The full variable domain, with the rest looked up from reference TRBV5-4 and TRBJ1-1, is ETGVTQSPTHLIKTRGQQVTLRCSSQSGHNTVSWYQQALGQGPQFIFQYYREEENGRGNFPPRFSGLQFPNYSSELNVNALELDDSALYLCASSSTENTEAFFGQGTRLTVV.

J is TRBJ2-7 and V is TRBV10-3; D possibly corresponds to TRBD1 (5 bases). The germline gives CDR1 ENHRY, CDR2 SYGVKD. CDR3 length equals 12 residues. V lost 8 bases to trimming and J lost 4 bases, with 12 bases between them. CDR3 sequence: CAIAQQGYEQYF. CDR3 coding DNA: TGTGCCATCGCACAGCAGGGTTACGAGCAGTACTTC.

The chain couples TRBV2 to TRBJ1-2, with TRBD1 matching over 10 bases. The germline CDR1 and CDR2 sequences are SNHLY and FYNNEI. This CDR3 has 15 residues. V shed 4 bases, J shed 6 bases, and the junction held 8 bases outside the gene matches. CDR3: CASSALMTGGHGYTF. The CDR3 DNA sequence: TGTGCCAGCAGTGCCCTTATGACAGGGGGCCATGGCTACACCTTC. The complete variable domain, with remaining parts taken from reference TRBV2 and TRBJ1-2, reads EPEVTQTPSHQVTQMGQEVILRCVPISNHLYFYWYRQILGQKVEFLVSFYNNEISEKSEIFDDQFSVERPDGSNFTLKIRSTKLEDSAMYFCASSALMTGGHGYTFGSGTRLTVV.

This sequence joins TRBV2 and TRBJ1-3; tentatively, D is TRBD1 (6 bases). V was clipped by 6 bases and J by 0 bases, with 12 bases between them. Germline loops: CDR1 SNHLY, CDR2 FYNNEI. There are 15 residues in the CDR3. This CDR3 reads CASSLTGSSGNTIYF. The CDR3 nucleotides read TGTGCCAGCAGCCTAACAGGGAGCTCTGGAAACACCATATATTTT.

The chain joins TRBV4-2 to TRBJ1-1; D call uncertain. V gave up 0 bases and J gave up 3 bases, with 14 bases separating them. This CDR3 region has 16 residues. CDR1 is LGHNA and CDR2 is YNFKEQ in the germline V gene. CDR3 sequence (DNA): TGTGCCAGCAGCCAAGATAGGGTCCAATGGGACACTGAAGCTTTCTTT. Translated: CASSQDRVQWDTEAFF.

The chain uses TRBV7-3 and TRBJ1-1; 7 bases fit TRBD1. The germline gives CDR1 SGHTA, CDR2 FQGTGA. V lost 0 bases, J lost 8 bases, and 0 bases stayed unmatched. CDR3 size: 12 residues. The CDR3 spells CASSLTGGEAFF. The CDR3, as DNA: TGTGCCAGCAGCTTAACAGGGGGCGAAGCTTTCTTT.

The J gene is TRBJ1-1, the V gene TRBV7-8; D is possibly TRBD1 (5 bases). Trimming left V 3 bases short and J 6 bases short, with 14 bases between. The CDR3 loop spans 14 amino acids. CDR1 SGHVS and CDR2 FQNEAQ come from the germline V gene. DNA for the CDR3: TGTGCCAGCAGCTTCAACCGGGACGTCTCTGAAGCTTTCTTT. Its translation: CASSFNRDVSEAFF.

The rearrangement joins TRBV25-1 to TRBJ2-5, with 7 nucleotides matching TRBD2. The CDR3 is 14 residues long. J was trimmed by 4 bases and V by 4 bases; bases with no gene match: 6. Per the germline V gene, CDR1 is MGHDK and CDR2 is SYGVNS. The DNA for the CDR3 is TGTGCCAGCAGTGGCGGGGGAAGATCAGAGACCCAGTACTTC. This codes for CASSGGGRSETQYF.

V gene TRBV4-3 combines with J gene TRBJ2-2; maybe TRBD1 (5 bases). With 3 bases removed from V and 6 bases from J, the gap between germline ends came to 17 bases. The CDR3 contains 16 residues. From germline, CDR1 is LGHNA and CDR2 YSLEER. CDR3 coding DNA: TGCGCCAGCAGCCACGCCCCAGGACACCAACCCGGGGAGCTGTTTTTT. It codes for CASSHAPGHQPGELFF.

The chain combines TRBV29-1 with TRBJ1-4; 11 bases align to TRBD1. Germline-derived CDR1 and CDR2 are SQVTM and ANQGSEA. The CDR3 covers 15 residues. After removal of 7 bases from V and 8 bases from J, the junction contained 12 bases not matched to a gene. The CDR3 sequence: CSGLIRDRGKEKLFF. CDR3 bases: TGCAGCGGCTTGATCCGGGACAGGGGGAAGGAAAAACTGTTTTTT.

The chain has TRBV20-1 and TRBJ2-5; a possible D gene is TRBD1 (5 bases). With 5 bases removed from V and 5 bases from J, the gap between germline ends came to 9 bases. The CDR3 spans 11 residues. CDR1 DFQATT and CDR2 SNEGSKA come from the germline V gene (reference sequence). The chain's CDR3 is CSAGARETQYF. CDR3 nucleotide sequence: TGCAGTGCTGGGGCCAGGGAGACCCAGTACTTC.

The chain combines TRBV4-2 with TRBJ2-5; D is possibly TRBD2 (6 bases). There are 14 residues in the CDR3. V lost 0 bases to trimming and J lost 5 bases, with 10 bases between them. Germline CDR1 reads LGHNA; CDR2 reads YNFKEQ. CDR3 in amino acids: CASSQDWLAETQYF. In DNA, the CDR3 is TGTGCCAGCAGCCAAGATTGGCTAGCGGAGACCCAGTACTTC.

In the case of this clone: Other nucleotide sequences in the sample specify the same CDR3. The chain combines TRBV7-2 with TRBJ2-1; D is ambiguous. The ends were cut back, 5 bases at V and 4 bases at J, with 3 bases in the middle. The germline V gene encodes CDR1 SGHTA and CDR2 FQGNSA. CDR3 length: 11 amino acids. DNA for the CDR3: TGTGCCAGCAGCCCATACAATGAGCAGTTCTTC. This codes for CASSPYNEQFF.

V and J are TRBV7-8 and TRBJ1-5; 7 bases agree with TRBD1. The V segment lost 6 bases and the J segment 4 bases; nucleotides outside the gene matches: 9. The germline gives CDR1 SGHVS, CDR2 FQNEAQ. The CDR3 loop spans 15 amino acids. Written as DNA, the CDR3 is TGTGCCAGCAGTTCGGAGGGGGCAGGGAATCAGCCCCAGCATTTT. It encodes CASSSEGAGNQPQHF.

J is TRBJ2-1 and V is TRBV6-5; TRBD1 matches at 10 bases. Germline CDR1 MNHEY, CDR2 SVGAGI. V shed 6 bases, J shed 8 bases, and the junction held 4 bases outside the gene matches. The CDR3 spans 13 residues. This CDR3 reads CASSRTGGDEQFF. In nucleotides, the CDR3 is TGTGCCAGCAGCCGGACAGGGGGGGATGAGCAGTTCTTC.

V usage is TRBV12-5 and J usage is TRBJ2-3; weak D call: TRBD1 (5 bases). This CDR3 spans 16 amino acids. Per the germline V gene, CDR1 is LGHNT and CDR2 is FRNRAP. V was clipped by 7 bases and J by 0 bases, with 17 bases between them. CDR3 residues: CASAMGLFASTDTQYF. CDR3 bases: TGTGCTAGTGCCATGGGGCTATTTGCGAGCACAGATACGCAGTATTTT.

This sequence joins TRBV28 and TRBJ1-6, with unresolved D. The CDR3 runs to 17 residues. Germline V CDR1 and CDR2: MDHEN, SYDVKM. The V end was cut by 3 bases, the J end by 0 bases, with 12 bases between. CDR3 DNA: TGTGCCAGCAGTTTGTCCCGGATCAGCTCCTATAATTCACCCCTCCACTTT. It is translated as CASSLSRISSYNSPLHF.

This rearrangement joins TRBV19 to TRBJ2-1, with TRBD1 matching over 11 bases. CDR3 length: 13 amino acids. Germline values: CDR1 LNHDA, CDR2 SQIVND (reference sequence). The V gene end was trimmed by 10 bases and the J gene end by 7 bases; junction bases not matched to a gene: 6. The CDR3 DNA reads TGTGCCACCGCCGGGACAGGGGGGAATGAGCAGTTCTTC. This sequence encodes CATAGTGGNEQFF.

The CDR3, as DNA: TGTGCCAGCAGTGAAGTTGGGGTTACCGGGGAGCTGTTTTTT. It is translated as CASSEVGVTGELFF. The genes are TRBV6-1 and TRBJ2-2, with D hard to call. V was shortened by 1 base and J by 5 bases, with 8 bases between the two germline ends. This CDR3 contains 14 residues. Germline CDR1 and CDR2: MNHNS and SASEGT.

V and J are TRBV9 and TRBJ2-3; D may be TRBD1 (5 bases). Germline V CDR1 and CDR2: SGDLS, YYNGEE. This CDR3 region has 15 residues. The V end was cut by 4 bases, the J end by 2 bases, with 14 bases between. CDR3 nucleotides: TGTGCCAGCAGCCCAAGGGGCAGCGTCACAGATACGCAGTATTTT. This codes for CASSPRGSVTDTQYF.

V gene TRBV2 combines with J gene TRBJ1-2, with D uncertain. V was pared by 2 bases and J by 4 bases, with 11 bases between. The CDR3 has 14 amino acids. Per germline, CDR1 SNHLY and CDR2 FYNNEI. CDR3 sequence: CASSEPLGGYGYTF. The DNA of the CDR3 is TGTGCCAGCAGTGAACCCCTCGGTGGCTATGGCTACACCTTC.

J is TRBJ2-3 and V is TRBV5-6; 14 bases line up with TRBD2. V gave up 4 bases and J gave up 6 bases; unmatched junction bases: 13. Per germline, CDR1 SGHDT and CDR2 YYEEEE. The CDR3 spans 18 residues. CDR3 bases: TGTGCCAGCAGCACCATTTCGACTAGCGGGGGGGCCGGGGATACGCAGTATTTT. Amino acids: CASSTISTSGGAGDTQYF.

J is TRBJ1-3 and V is TRBV23-1; D possibly corresponds to TRBD1 (6 bases). TRBV23-1 is assigned to the ORF class and has an uncertain function. Trimming shortened V by 0 bases and J by 0 bases, and 9 bases separated the two germline ends. The CDR3 runs 16 residues. The CDR3 region is CASSQSRQDSGNTIYF. The CDR3 nucleotides are TGCGCCAGCAGTCAATCCAGACAGGACTCTGGAAACACCATATATTTT.

V is TRBV28 and J is TRBJ1-6, with TRBD1 as a possible D gene (5 bases). Germline CDR1 reads MDHEN; CDR2 reads SYDVKM. The CDR3 is made up of 16 amino acids. Trimming removed 8 bases at V and 9 bases at J, with 23 bases between. The CDR3 sequence: CASDSGLGLQISPLHF. The CDR3 nucleotides are TGTGCCAGCGACAGTGGATTGGGACTGCAAATTTCACCCCTCCACTTT.

This chain links TRBV7-9 with TRBJ1-2, with D possibly TRBD1 on 5 matching bases. Looked up from germline, CDR1 is SEHNR and CDR2 is FQNEAQ (reference sequence). Deletions cut 3 bases from V and 1 base from J, with 15 bases between. The CDR3 is made up of 16 amino acids. The CDR3 DNA reads as TGTGCCAGCAGCTTCGGACCGGGGCCTTTTAACTATGGCTACACCTTC. Translating gives CASSFGPGPFNYGYTF.

The CDR3 region has the DNA TGTGCCATCAGTGTTCAGCCAGATACGCAGTATTTT. Its protein is CAISVQPDTQYF. This chain joins TRBV10-3 and TRBJ2-3; D unclear. The CDR3 has 12 amino acids. The germline V gene has CDR1 ENHRY and CDR2 SYGVKD. Trimming cost V 4 bases and J 4 bases, with 6 bases left between them.